This TCR beta chain originates from a study of blood T cell repertoires in COVID-19. Turning to the study itself: The United States, Italy and Spain supplied acute and convalescent COVID-19 samples. In each case, the material was cDNA or gDNA derived from T cells, B-cell-depleted T cells, or PBMCs.

V lost 8 bases, J lost 2 bases, and 17 bases lay in between. This CDR3 has 14 amino acids. Germline V gives CDR1 SQVTM, CDR2 ANQGSEA. Under the authors' procedure: Reference gene primer amplification yielded estimated nucleated cell counts. Data came from immunoSEQ multiplex PCR; TCRdb stores just in-frame clones and leaves some out. V, J and clone size are taken as reported in that table, and D and trimming were inferred from the DNA itself. The sample contains 90,000 to 120,000 clones, roughly 82% of which appear only once. This sequence joins TRBV29-1 and TRBJ2-3, with D possibly matching TRBD2 (6 bases). This clonotype was obtained from a man between 60 and 75 years old with acute or convalescent COVID-19. The sample consisted of peripheral blood. The CDR3 coding sequence is TGCAGCCCTTGGGGACTTCGAAACACAGATACGCAGTATTTT. Translation: CSPWGLRNTDTQYF.